This record concerns one T cell receptor (beta chain) sequence. The antigen remains unidentified. This entry comes from a study of beta chain features in type 1 diabetes. Findings and limits, study-wide: Across all four CD4+ subsets, people with type 1 diabetes showed modestly shorter TCRB CDR3s.

V dropped 5 bases and J dropped 3; count of bases not matched to a gene: 5. CDR3 length equals 14 residues. The germline V gene encodes CDR1 SGHTA and CDR2 FQGNSA. Expressed TCRB transcripts were sequenced because the entire RNA isolate underwent reverse transcription. Method: immunoSEQ multiplex PCR; TCRdb's copy keeps in-frame clones and lacks some. The repertoire includes about 160,000 clones, roughly 60% of them detected once, and nearly 0.09% sits in the top ten. The chain links TRBV7-2 to TRBJ2-7, with 9 bases fitting TRBD1. The sequence was obtained from a man aged 25 to 40 with type 1 diabetes. Source material: naive CD4+ T cells from blood. The CDR3 DNA reads as TGTGCCAGCAGCATGGACAGGGGAAGCTACGAGCAGTACTTC. Protein product: CASSMDRGSYEQYF.